The rows below give T cell receptor beta chains drawn from one sample of a study of T cell responses to AZD1222 COVID-19 vaccine. Using immunoSEQ multiplex PCR, the repertoire was profiled, and TCRdb retains in-frame clones only, with some absent. The data hold about 130,000 clones, with over 65% observed a single time. The sequencing here drew on peripheral blood, taken on day 0 of AZD1222 vaccination. The receptor source for this set is an adult in good health. The CDR3 runs from the conserved cysteine through the conserved F or W. D genes are given only for firm matches. For some rows the clone size is stated as once, few or many, or as a class when expanded; others skip it.

TRBV30	few	TRBJ2-1	TRBD1	TGTGCCTGGAGGTCAAAGAGGACAGGGGTGGGTGAGCAGTTCTTC	CAWRSKRTGVGEQFF
TRBV6-5	-	TRBJ1-6	-	TGTGCCAGCAGCGAGGGGAATTCACCCCTCCACTTT	CASSEGNSPLHF
TRBV5-1	-	TRBJ1-2	-	TGCGCCAGCAGCTTGCCCGAAGAACGCGACAACTATGGCTACACCTTC	CASSLPEERDNYGYTF
TRBV29-1	-	TRBJ1-4	-	TGCAGCGTTCAGGGATATTCAACTAATGAAAAACTGTTTTTT	CSVQGYSTNEKLFF
TRBV9	few	TRBJ2-1	TRBD1	TGTGCCAGCAGCGGAGGGGGGACAGGGATAATAGGGAATGAGCAGTTCTTC	CASSGGGTGIIGNEQFF
TRBV5-6	-	TRBJ1-5	TRBD1	TGTGCCAGCAGCTTGAGACAGGGGTTGAGTCAGCCCCAGCATTTT	CASSLRQGLSQPQHF
TRBV5-6	-	TRBJ2-1	-	TGTGCCAGCAGCCCCCCTGCGGGGATTGATGAGCAGTTCTTC	CASSPPAGIDEQFF
TRBV24-1	-	TRBJ1-5	-	TGTGCCACCAGTGGGGGACTTGGGCCCCAGCATTTT	CATSGGLGPQHF
TRBV28	-	TRBJ1-2	-	TGTGCCAGCAGTCCCCCTCCGGGGTCTGGGGGCTACACCTTC	CASSPPPGSGGYTF
TRBV28	-	TRBJ1-2	-	TGTGCCAGCAGTTCCGGAGCAGTGCCTCGAGGCTACACCTTC	CASSSGAVPRGYTF
TRBV28	once	TRBJ1-2	-	TGTGCCAGCTTTGGCGGTTGGGATGGCTACACCTTC	CASFGGWDGYTF
TRBV5-1	-	TRBJ1-6	TRBD1	TGCGCCAGCAGGGGGGACAGGGGGAATTCACCCCTCCACTTT	CASRGDRGNSPLHF
TRBV5-6	once	TRBJ1-6	-	TGTGCCAGCAGCTTTCGGAAAACAGGAGAACCACTGCGAGGTTCACCCCTCCACTTT	CASSFRKTGEPLRGSPLHF